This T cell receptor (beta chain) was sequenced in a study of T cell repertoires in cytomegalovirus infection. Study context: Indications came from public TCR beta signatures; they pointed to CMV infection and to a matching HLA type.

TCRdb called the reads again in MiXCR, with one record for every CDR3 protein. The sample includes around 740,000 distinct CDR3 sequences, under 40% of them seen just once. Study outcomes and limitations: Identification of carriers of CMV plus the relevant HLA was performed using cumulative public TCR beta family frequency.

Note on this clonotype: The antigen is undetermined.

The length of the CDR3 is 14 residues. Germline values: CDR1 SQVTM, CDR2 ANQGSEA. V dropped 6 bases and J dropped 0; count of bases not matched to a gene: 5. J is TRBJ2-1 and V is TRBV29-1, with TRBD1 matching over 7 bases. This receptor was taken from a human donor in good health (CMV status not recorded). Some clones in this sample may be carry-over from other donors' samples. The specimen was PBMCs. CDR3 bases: TGCAGCGTCCCCCGGGACAGCTCCTACAATGAGCAGTTCTTC. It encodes CSVPRDSSYNEQFF.